This is a list of T cell receptor beta chains from one sample in a study of CD8 T cells in Susac syndrome. TCRdb passed the immunoSEQ multiplex PCR reads through MiXCR, listing each CDR3 protein once. The sample contains fewer than 200,000 distinct CDR3 sequences, about 95% of which appear only once. Sequenced input: CD8+ T cells from PBMCs. All receptors derive from a human donor with multiple sclerosis. Both conserved end residues are part of each CDR3. D genes are given only for firm matches. For some rows the clone size is stated as once, few or many, or as a class when expanded; others skip it.

V gene	clone size	J gene	D gene	CDR3 protein	CDR3 DNA
TRBV12-3/TRBV12-4	-	TRBJ2-3	-	CASTYGAGLDSTNTQYF	TGTGCCAGCACCTACGGAGCGGGTCTAGATAGTACGAATACGCAGTATTTT
TRBV10-3	-	TRBJ1-1	TRBD1	CAISVGDSRSDGTEAFF	TGTGCCATCAGTGTAGGGGACAGTAGGTCCGATGGGACTGAAGCTTTCTTT
TRBV28	-	TRBJ2-3	-	CASSPTEGGTDTQYF	TGTGCCAGCAGCCCAACGGAGGGGGGCACAGATACGCAGTATTTT
TRBV20-1	-	TRBJ1-5	-	CSARGRADQPQHF	TGCAGTGCTCGGGGCAGGGCCGATCAGCCCCAGCATTTT
TRBV2	-	TRBJ2-1	TRBD1	CAKGQVGNEQFF	TGTGCCAAGGGACAGGTGGGGAATGAGCAGTTCTTC
TRBV15	-	TRBJ2-3	TRBD2	CATSTEAGGPSDTQYF	TGTGCCACCAGCACCGAAGCGGGAGGGCCTTCAGATACGCAGTATTTT
TRBV7-9	-	TRBJ2-2	-	CASSPFDTSNTGELFF	TGTGCCAGCAGCCCCTTTGACACTTCGAACACCGGGGAGCTGTTTTTT
TRBV27	-	TRBJ2-5	TRBD1	CASGKRQGGSRDQYF	TGTGCCAGCGGAAAAAGACAGGGGGGGAGTAGGGACCAGTACTTC
TRBV7-9	-	TRBJ2-2	-	CASSFLVLTGELFF	TGTGCCAGCAGCTTCTTGGTACTCACCGGGGAGCTGTTTTTT
TRBV7-9	-	TRBJ2-1	TRBD2	CASSLHLVSSGGYNEQFF	TGTGCCAGCAGCTTGCATCTTGTTTCCAGCGGGGGCTACAATGAGCAGTTCTTC
TRBV27	once	TRBJ2-7	-	CASSLSSLPYEQYF	TGTGCCAGCAGTTTATCCAGCCTACCCTACGAGCAGTACTTC
TRBV14	-	TRBJ1-2	TRBD1	CASSGWDRGVSYGYTF	TGTGCCAGCAGCGGGTGGGACAGGGGCGTTTCCTATGGCTACACCTTC
TRBV2	once	TRBJ2-7	TRBD1	CASRNSRDSWYEQYF	TGTGCCAGCAGAAACAGCCGGGACAGTTGGTACGAGCAGTACTTC
TRBV2	-	TRBJ2-5	TRBD2	CASSAGLAGGGHETQYF	TGTGCCAGCAGTGCGGGACTAGCGGGAGGAGGTCACGAGACCCAGTACTTC
TRBV5-1	-	TRBJ2-7	TRBD1	CASSLARGRYEQYF	TGCGCCAGCAGCTTGGCCAGGGGGAGATACGAGCAGTACTTC
TRBV30	-	TRBJ2-1	-	CAWSVGSGGDWGYNEQFF	TGTGCCTGGAGTGTGGGTAGCGGAGGAGATTGGGGCTACAATGAGCAGTTCTTC
TRBV3-1	-	TRBJ2-3	-	CASSQEFPGSSTDTQYF	TGTGCCAGCAGCCAAGAATTTCCCGGTTCTAGCACAGATACGCAGTATTTT
TRBV3-1	-	TRBJ1-6	-	CAEGGSPLHF	TGTGCCGAGGGCGGTTCACCCCTCCACTTT
TRBV18	-	TRBJ2-2	-	CASSPPNQVLRSTGELFF	TGTGCCAGCTCACCACCGAACCAGGTGCTACGGTCCACCGGGGAGCTGTTTTTT
TRBV7-9	once	TRBJ1-1	TRBD1	CASILGQGYTEAFF	TGTGCCAGCATCCTGGGACAGGGTTACACTGAAGCTTTCTTT
TRBV30	-	TRBJ2-7	TRBD2	CAWSRLAEEGTWYEQYF	TGTGCCTGGAGTCGACTAGCTGAGGAGGGTACTTGGTACGAGCAGTACTTC
TRBV24-1	-	TRBJ2-3	-	CATSEGADTQYF	TGTGCCACCAGTGAGGGGGCAGATACGCAGTATTTT
TRBV11-2	once	TRBJ2-7	TRBD2	CASSSGGPFRSYEQYF	TGTGCCAGCAGCTCGGGAGGGCCTTTTAGATCCTACGAGCAGTACTTC
TRBV12-3/TRBV12-4	-	TRBJ1-6	TRBD1	CASSQGGTGYSPLHF	TGTGCCAGCAGTCAGGGTGGGACAGGGTATTCACCCCTCCACTTT
TRBV27	-	TRBJ2-3	TRBD2	CASSVRDIRLAGATDTQYF	TGTGCCAGCAGTGTCCGGGACATCCGACTAGCGGGGGCGACAGATACGCAGTATTTT
TRBV15	-	TRBJ2-7	TRBD1	CATSRRDRPTYEQYF	TGTGCCACCAGCAGAAGGGACAGGCCCACCTACGAGCAGTACTTC
TRBV20-1	-	TRBJ1-5	TRBD1	CSANTGVSYQPQHF	TGCAGTGCCAATACAGGGGTATCTTATCAGCCCCAGCATTTT
TRBV23-1	-	TRBJ1-1	TRBD1	CASSQTGGGPEAFF	TGCGCCAGCAGTCAGACAGGGGGAGGGCCTGAAGCTTTCTTT
TRBV2	-	TRBJ2-1	TRBD1	CASRGQAHSYNEQFF	TGTGCCAGCAGGGGACAGGCCCACTCCTACAATGAGCAGTTCTTC
TRBV15	-	TRBJ2-3	-	CATSSASSTDTQYF	TGTGCCACCAGCAGTGCTAGCAGCACAGATACGCAGTATTTT